This T cell receptor (beta chain) was observed in a study of cytomegalovirus exposure and HLA in healthy donors (TCRdb year 2017). About the study as a whole: According to an earlier analysis of 587 of the donors, 150 million to 200 million T cells yielded 117 million unique TCR beta sequences and around 280 Gb of sequence data. Approximately 300 gigabases of sequencing data and approximately 91 million unique TCR sequences made up an early release that covered approximately 620 HLA-typed donors. Of the roughly 430 genotyped donors, approximately 83% fell in the genetic ancestry cluster associated with self-reported Caucasian donors. The aim of the study was to test whether cataloging public T cell receptors could identify signatures of past pathogen exposure. The study used immunosequencing to profile the T cell repertoires of several hundred subjects and linked those repertoires to cytomegalovirus serostatus. In addition to the first cohort of 650 to 800 subjects, a separate validation cohort of 120 different subjects was used. To predict cytomegalovirus infection status, the study combined high-throughput TCR immunosequencing, statistical association of individual TCRs with disease status, and machine learning. In a later analysis, previously published TCR beta repertoires from 550 to 750 donors were re-analyzed and high-resolution HLA genotyping was added so that TCR occurrence patterns could be studied. Rather than using new phenotypic data, the later analysis identified candidate immune exposures from TCR beta sequences and from how often those sequences occurred across donors. To decide whether each TCR beta V gene segment behaved as functional or pseudogenic, an earlier analysis of approximately 620 of the donors relied on high-throughput TCR beta sequencing. Donor age, sex, ethnicity and CMV serostatus were compiled alongside the repertoire data. In a later genetic analysis, genome-wide SNP genotypes for about 60% of the 666 donors were used, and that subset was treated as a discovery cohort. All discovery cohort repertoires had been generated on a single sequencing platform. HLA typing included class I and class II loci at four-digit resolution. The number of typed donors differed by locus: about 629-630 for A, B, C, DRB1 and DQB1; 500 to 550 for DQA1; over 600 for DPA1; and some 450 for DPB1. About five DR-DQ haplotypes were handled as single units for association and clustering because linkage in the cohort was strong. Among approximately 370 genotyped donors of the cohort, an average of roughly 230,000 unique TCR beta nucleotide sequences was sequenced per donor, of which roughly 17% were non-productive. What the authors observed across the whole study: Because some donors lacked HLA typing at each locus, the association tests relied only on the typed subset. A later analysis found that HLA-associated TCR beta chains were more clonally expanded and had lower generation probabilities than equally common non-associated chains. The earlier analysis of almost 600 of the donors excluded roughly 17 rarely observed V segments, including chromosome 9 orphons, because counts were too low. Across donors, most TCR sequences were observed very rarely, whereas some public TCRs were present in many individuals. A cluster of highly shared sequence variants was judged likely to represent a technical artifact of the sequencing pipeline. In a later analysis, the rate of TCR association differed among HLA loci, with DRB1 alleles having the most associated TCRs and HLA-C alleles having the fewest. Roughly uniform sequencing depth across donors was assumed in presence/absence analyses, although this assumption may not hold. When HLA alleles, especially DR and DQ, strongly co-occurred, TCR associations were difficult to assign to individual alleles. A later genetic analysis reported fewer N-insertions in productive TCRs among donors in an Asian-associated ancestry cluster than the approximately 670-donor mean. The only immune exposure information available for the cohort was CMV serostatus. The cohort was sequenced for TCR beta chains only, and without alpha or paired-chain data the features that could be detected were limited. In a later analysis, around 17,000 TCR beta sequences were associated with specific HLA alleles at a false discovery rate of 0.05. The authors suggested that the approach could potentially be extended to other disease states and immunological phenotypes. A later analysis found that most CMV-associated TCR beta chains appeared HLA-restricted, with HLA associations seemingly driven largely by CMV exposure. Correlated functional status among segregating V segments might be attributable to linkage disequilibrium, but an unknown experimental factor could not be ruled out. An association between a missense DCLRE1C variant and V-gene and J-gene trimming of TCR beta chains was found in a later genetic analysis and replicated in an independent cohort. In a later analysis, several top co-occurrence clusters were reported to appear linked to parvovirus B19, influenza, CMV and Epstein-Barr virus. Three of the identified cytomegalovirus-associated TCR beta chains were confirmed in vitro to be specific for cytomegalovirus antigens. In both the original and validation cohorts, the classifier was reported to diagnose cytomegalovirus status with high specificity and sensitivity. A further reported finding was that TCR beta sequences accurately predicted the HLA-A and HLA-B alleles for most subjects in the first cohort. The study gave a list of 150 to 200 TCR beta chains associated with cytomegalovirus. Because the 87-base-pair reads could not distinguish some IMGT-functional V segments, including TRBV6-2 and TRBV6-3, those segments were excluded. In an earlier analysis of more than 500 of the donors, most TCR beta V segments appeared in productive rearrangements about 90% or about 30% of the time, broadly matching IMGT annotations.

Unmatched junction bases come to 7, with V trimmed by 2 bases and J by 3 bases. CDR1 and CDR2 are drawn from the germline V gene (reference sequence): LNHNV, YYDKDF. The CDR3 has 15 amino acids, counting the end cysteine and phenylalanine. This entry keeps only the CDR3 DNA: 45 bases, framed from base 1. The cohort consisted of 650 to 850 healthy bone marrow donors. At the time of sampling, all cohort members were nominally healthy, though unrecorded immune exposures were likely present. The donor was CMV seronegative and was included in the group of a few hundred seronegative cohort members. Each donor provided a peripheral blood sample, and peripheral blood mononuclear cells were used for TCR beta sequencing. Genomic DNA extraction from the blood cell samples was performed with the Qiagen DNeasy Blood Extraction Kit. Library method: the immunoSEQ multiplex PCR assay. For the multiplex PCR, a mixture combining 60 forward primers for TCR Vbeta segments and 13 reverse primers for TCR Jbeta segments was used. Amplification of the CDR3 region of rearranged TCR beta genes was performed with a multiplex PCR assay on genomic DNA. The Illumina HiSeq System was used to sequence the amplified TCR beta libraries as 87-base-pair reads. As for the authors' bioinformatics: In a later analysis, 77 million or so unique TCR beta chains were counted across the 666 repertoires, and roughly 11 million of these chains were shared by at least two donors. Raw reads were error-corrected and collapsed into unique sequences by a nearest-neighbor algorithm in which closely related sequences were merged to remove PCR and sequencing errors. V, D and J gene segments were assigned by aligning CDR3 sequences to IMGT reference sequences. Each retained sequence needed at least a six-nucleotide match to both a V gene segment and a J gene segment. A rearrangement was called productive if the CDR3 had no stop codons and remained in frame with V and J, and every other rearrangement was called non-productive. CDR3 was defined by IMGT convention, running from the second conserved V-encoded cysteine to the conserved J-encoded phenylalanine. Sequences without an unambiguous match to a single V gene segment were excluded from the earlier analysis of about 600 of the donors. In an earlier analysis of around 600 of the donors, V segments were called functional above 56.7% productive rearrangements and were called segregating when the between-donor standard deviation exceeded 5%. To diagnose cytomegalovirus status from the catalog of TCR beta chain sequences, a statistical classification framework was built. In a later analysis, TCR nucleotide sequences were compared against IMGT/GENE-DB human TR gene sequences so that V and J genes could be assigned. In a later analysis, CDR3 sequences and most-parsimonious VDJ recombination scenarios were assigned using the TCRdist pipeline. In a later analysis, each TCR beta chain was defined by its CDR3 amino acid sequence together with its V-gene family, and reads lacking a unique V-gene family were excluded. A later analysis removed 500 to 650 highly shared, low-generation-probability nucleotide sequences to deal with suspected cross-contamination and a sequencing artifact. In a later analysis, a clonal expansion index was calculated for each public chain from normalized within-repertoire ranks of inferred template counts. A later analysis computed generation probabilities with a VDJ recombination model fitted to out-of-frame rearrangements, and checked the results against IGoR. In a later analysis, hypergeometric tests were used to score TCR-TCR, TCR-HLA and TCR-CMV co-occurrence, with a repertoire-size bias correction applied to TCR pairs. In a later analysis, false discovery rates were estimated by permuting HLA or CMV assignments 20 times. A later analysis grouped co-occurring TCRs with DBSCAN, adding TCRdist sequence similarity when clustering within HLA-allele-positive subsets. For co-occurrence clustering, repertoires with fewer than 30,000 or more than 120,000 public chains were excluded, along with a handful of repertoires with anomalous nucleotide sharing. TCRdb took over this immuneACCESS table, retaining in-frame rearrangements with V and J assigned. Such tables are incomplete; in checked studies, under half of the missing clones stem from an unresolved V gene, and the remainder is unexplained. D and trimming were read from the DNA, whereas the V and J calls and clone size are those reported in that table. This sample holds 100,000 to 150,000 clones; around 76% were observed only once. Together, the top ten hold under 8.5% of the sample.

Concerning this clone: This receptor's antigen is unknown. Base qualities are not recorded, but no much larger clone differs from it by a single base.

This clonotype was sampled from a male donor in good health and CMV-seronegative. The sequence is built from TRBV15 and TRBJ2-7; 7 central nucleotides agree with TRBD1. Sequenced input: PBMCs. The nucleotides read TGTGCCACCAGCAGATCGGGGACAGACCACTACGAGCAGTACTTC. Its product reads: CATSRSGTDHYEQYF.